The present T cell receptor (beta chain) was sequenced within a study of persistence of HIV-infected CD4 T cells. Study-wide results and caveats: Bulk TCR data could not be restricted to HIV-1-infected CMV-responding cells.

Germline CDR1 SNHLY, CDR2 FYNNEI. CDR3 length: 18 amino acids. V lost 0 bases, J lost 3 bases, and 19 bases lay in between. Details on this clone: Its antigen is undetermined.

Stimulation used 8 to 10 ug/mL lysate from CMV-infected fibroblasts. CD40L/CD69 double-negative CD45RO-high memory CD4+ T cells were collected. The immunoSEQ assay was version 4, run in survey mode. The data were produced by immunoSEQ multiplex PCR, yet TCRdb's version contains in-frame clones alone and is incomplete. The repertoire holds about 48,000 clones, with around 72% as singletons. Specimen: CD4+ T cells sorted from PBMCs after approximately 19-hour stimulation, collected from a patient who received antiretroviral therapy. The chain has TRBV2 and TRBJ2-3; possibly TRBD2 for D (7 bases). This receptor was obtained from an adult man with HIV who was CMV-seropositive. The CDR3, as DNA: TGTGCCAGCAGTGAAGCCCCCCCGGGGGGCGCGAGAACAGATACGCAGTATTTT. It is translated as CASSEAPPGGARTDTQYF.